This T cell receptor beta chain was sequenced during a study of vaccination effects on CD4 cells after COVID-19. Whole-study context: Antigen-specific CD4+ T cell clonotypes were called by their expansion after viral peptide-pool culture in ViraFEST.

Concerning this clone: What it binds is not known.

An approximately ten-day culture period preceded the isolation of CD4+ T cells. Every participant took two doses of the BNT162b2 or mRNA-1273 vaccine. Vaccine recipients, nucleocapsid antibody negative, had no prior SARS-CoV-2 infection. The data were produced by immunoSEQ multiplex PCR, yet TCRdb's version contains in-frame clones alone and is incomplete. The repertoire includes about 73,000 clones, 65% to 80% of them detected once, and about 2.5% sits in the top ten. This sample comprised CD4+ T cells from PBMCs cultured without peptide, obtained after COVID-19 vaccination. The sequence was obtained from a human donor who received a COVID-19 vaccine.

The CDR3 loop reads CASSSRNRDWQYV. Written as DNA, the CDR3 is TGTGCCAGCAGTTCACGTAATCGGGACTGGCAGTACGTC. V gene TRBV28 combines with J gene TRBJ2-7, with D possibly matching TRBD2 (6 bases). V was shortened by 4 bases and J by 9 bases, with 16 bases between the two germline ends. Germline loops: CDR1 MDHEN, CDR2 SYDVKM. The CDR3 loop spans 13 amino acids.